This T cell receptor (beta chain) was sequenced for a study of Ad26.COV2.S vaccination and SARS-CoV-2 variants. Treatment in this sample: 15 to 20 received Ad26.COV2.S at low or high dose, single or two shots; about 5 received placebo; per-sample allocation not given. On day 63 after the first injection, vaccine and placebo recipients gave samples. Recruitment in Boston yielded a donor of adult age, 18-55 years. Sequencing used immunoSEQ multiplex PCR; TCRdb keeps in-frame clones, though not all of them. This sample yields about 350,000 clones, of which around nine tenths are seen a single time; approximately 5% belongs to the top ten. This receptor was taken from a person aged 18-60 years who received the Ad26.COV2.S COVID-19 vaccine or a placebo. This specimen consisted of peripheral blood, obtained in a trial of Ad26.COV2.S vaccine versus placebo.

Written as DNA, the CDR3 is TGTGCCAGCTCCGAAACCGACAGGGGGTCTGGCAATGAGCAGTTCTTC. Its protein is CASSETDRGSGNEQFF. The rearrangement joins TRBV18 to TRBJ2-1; TRBD1 matches 9 bases. The CDR3 has 16 residues. The ends lost 6 bases at V and 6 bases at J; junction bases unmatched: 12. CDR1 KGHSH and CDR2 LQKENI come from the germline V gene. Full variable domain (remainder filled in from reference TRBV18 and TRBJ2-1): NAGVMQNPRHLVRRRGQEARLRCSPMKGHSHVYWYRQLPEEGLKFMVYLQKENIIDESGMPKERFSAEFPKEGPSILRIQQVVRGDSAAYFCASSETDRGSGNEQFFGPGTRLTVL.